Listed below are T cell receptor beta chains from one sample, sequenced in a study of blood T cell repertoires in COVID-19. Profiled with immunoSEQ multiplex PCR; TCRdb holds only in-frame clones, not every one. This sample has more than 95,000 clones, with approximately 84% found just once. Source material: peripheral blood. The receptors come from a man aged 60 to 69 with acute or convalescent COVID-19. The CDR3 runs from the conserved cysteine through the conserved F or W. The D gene is left open where the match is weak. Clone size appears in some rows only: once, few, many, or a class for an expanded clone.

D gene,V gene,J gene,clone size,CDR3 DNA,CDR3 protein
TRBD2,TRBV28,TRBJ2-1,-,TGTGCCAGCAGTTCCCGGACTAGACGTACTGGCTCCTACAATGAGCAGTTCTTC,CASSSRTRRTGSYNEQFF
-,TRBV4-3,TRBJ1-1,-,TGCGCCAGCAGCCACCGGTCGAACACTGAAGCTTTCTTT,CASSHRSNTEAFF
TRBD2,TRBV7-9,TRBJ2-3,-,TGTGCCAGCAGATCCGGTAGAGCGGGAGCAACAGATACGCAGTATTTT,CASRSGRAGATDTQYF
TRBD1,TRBV10-1,TRBJ1-3,-,TGCGCCAGCGGGACAGGGTTCGGAAACACCATATATTTT,CASGTGFGNTIYF
-,TRBV28,TRBJ2-7,-,TGTGCCAGCAATCCCCGGGACTTTAGCTCCTACGAGCAGTACTTC,CASNPRDFSSYEQYF
-,TRBV7-9,TRBJ1-2,few,TGTGCCAGCAGCTTTTCTGCTTCCGGACAGCACAACTATGGCTACACCTTC,CASSFSASGQHNYGYTF
-,TRBV28,TRBJ2-1,-,TGTGCCAGCGGGGATCTAGGGGGGGTAGAGGGTGAGCAGTTCTTC,CASGDLGGVEGEQFF
TRBD2,TRBV30,TRBJ2-3,-,TGTGCCTGGAGTGAGCTAGCGGTACCTAGCACAGATACGCAGTATTTT,CAWSELAVPSTDTQYF
-,TRBV24-1,TRBJ2-5,-,TGTGCCACCAGTGATTTTGAAGGGGGTGGTGAGACCCAGTACTTC,CATSDFEGGGETQYF
-,TRBV7-8,TRBJ2-6,-,TGTGCCAGCAGCCTATCGGGGGGGGCCAACGTCCTGACTTTC,CASSLSGGANVLTF
-,TRBV5-4,TRBJ2-5,-,TGTGCCAGCAGCTTCAAAGAGACCCAGTACTTC,CASSFKETQYF
-,TRBV19,TRBJ2-2,-,TGTGCCAGTAGTCCTGGACGGGAAAACACCGGGGAGCTGTTTTTT,CASSPGRENTGELFF
-,TRBV7-9,TRBJ2-3,-,TGTGCCAGCAGCTTAAGCCTGATCACAGATACGCAGTATTTT,CASSLSLITDTQYF
TRBD2,TRBV4-1,TRBJ2-1,-,TGCGCCAGCAGCCAACAAAAAACTAGCGGAGCCTACAATGAGCAGTTCTTC,CASSQQKTSGAYNEQFF
TRBD1,TRBV9,TRBJ2-5,-,TGTGCCAGCAGCGTAGTGGGTCAGGGGGCAGGAGGACACCAAGAGACCCAGTACTTC,CASSVVGQGAGGHQETQYF
-,TRBV28,TRBJ2-7,-,TGTGCCAGCAGTTTACCCAGCGGAACCTACGAGCAGTACTTC,CASSLPSGTYEQYF
-,TRBV5-1,TRBJ2-3,-,TGCGCCAGCACCGATTCCGGGTCTCATACGCAGTATTTT,CASTDSGSHTQYF
TRBD1,TRBV10-1,TRBJ1-1,-,TGCGCCAGCAGCCCAGGGGGGAGAAGATACACTGAAGCTTTCTTT,CASSPGGRRYTEAFF
-,TRBV19,TRBJ2-2,-,TGTGCCAGTAGTATAGCAATTCCGGGACTGCAGAACACCGGGGAGCTGTTTTTT,CASSIAIPGLQNTGELFF
TRBD2,TRBV29-1,TRBJ2-1,once,TGCAGCGTTGAAGCGCCTAGCGGAATCAATGAGCAGTTCTTC,CSVEAPSGINEQFF
TRBD1,TRBV10-2,TRBJ1-2,-,TGCGCCAGCAGCGAGACCGGGACAGGGGGCGCCAGGAAAGGCTACACCTTC,CASSETGTGGARKGYTF
TRBD1,TRBV11-3,TRBJ1-1,-,TGTGCCAGCACCTCGGAGGGGGCGCGGGGAGGCACTGAAGCTTTCTTT,CASTSEGARGGTEAFF
-,TRBV20-1,TRBJ2-3,-,TGCAGTGCGCAGACAGTTAATACGCAGTATTTT,CSAQTVNTQYF
-,TRBV4-3,TRBJ1-1,-,TGCGCCAGCAGCCAAGGCAGGTGGGTGAACACTGAAGCTTTCTTT,CASSQGRWVNTEAFF
TRBD2,TRBV6-2/TRBV6-3,TRBJ2-7,-,TGTGCCAGCAGCCCACAATCGCGGGAGGCCCTCTACGAGCAGTACTTC,CASSPQSREALYEQYF
-,TRBV5-1,TRBJ1-1,-,TGCGCCAGCAGCTTGGCTTTGAACACTGAAGCTTTCTTT,CASSLALNTEAFF
-,TRBV6-6,TRBJ2-2,-,TGTGCCAGCAGTCCCGACGGACTATTTAACACCGGGGAGCTGTTTTTT,CASSPDGLFNTGELFF
TRBD2,TRBV5-1,TRBJ2-5,-,TGCGCCAGCAGCTTGGAAAGGGGAGGGTGGGAGACCCAGTACTTC,CASSLERGGWETQYF
TRBD2,TRBV5-4,TRBJ2-3,-,TGTGCCAGCAGCTTAGCGGGAGACCTCACAGATACGCAGTATTTT,CASSLAGDLTDTQYF
-,TRBV6-5,TRBJ1-2,-,TGTGCCAGCAGTTACTCGGGGCAGGGGCACTATGGCTACACCTTC,CASSYSGQGHYGYTF
TRBD2,TRBV7-2,TRBJ2-3,-,TGTGCCAGCAGCTTCCGGACTAGCTCAGATACGCAGTATTTT,CASSFRTSSDTQYF
TRBD2,TRBV7-9,TRBJ2-1,-,TGTGCCAGCAGCTCCGGACTAGCGGGATTCAGTCGGGCAAACAATGAGCAGTTCTTC,CASSSGLAGFSRANNEQFF
-,TRBV2,TRBJ1-5,-,TGTGCCAGCAGGGCAGATCAGGGCGGGAGTGGTCAGCCCCAGCATTTT,CASRADQGGSGQPQHF
-,TRBV5-1,TRBJ2-5,-,TGCGCCAGCAGCTTTGAAGGGAGGGAGACCCAGTACTTC,CASSFEGRETQYF
TRBD1,TRBV5-4,TRBJ2-5,-,TGTGCCAGCAGCAAGGGACAGTCGAAAGAGACCCAGTACTTC,CASSKGQSKETQYF
TRBD1,TRBV7-8,TRBJ1-4,-,TGTGCCAGCAGCCGGGGACAGGGTGGCGAAAAACTGTTTTTT,CASSRGQGGEKLFF
-,TRBV18,TRBJ1-2,-,TGTGCCAGCTCACCATCAGGGACACGTCAAAACTATGGCTACACCTTC,CASSPSGTRQNYGYTF
-,TRBV2,TRBJ1-1,-,TGTGCCAGCAGTGTTGAGGCTAACACTGAAGCTTTCTTT,CASSVEANTEAFF
-,TRBV24-1,TRBJ1-2,-,TGTGCCACCAGTGATTTAGGGACATCTTATGGCTACACCTTC,CATSDLGTSYGYTF
-,TRBV25-1,TRBJ1-4,-,TGTGCCAGCAGCCCATTTGAAAAACTGTTTTTT,CASSPFEKLFF
-,TRBV12-3/TRBV12-4,TRBJ2-3,-,TGTGCCAGCAGCGGGGGGCTGACAGATACGCAGTATTTT,CASSGGLTDTQYF
-,TRBV3-1/TRBV3-2,TRBJ2-7,once,TGTGCCAGCAGTCCCGGACTCCTTTACAGCTCCTACGAGCAGTACTTC,CASSPGLLYSSYEQYF
TRBD1,TRBV7-9,TRBJ1-5,-,TGTGCCAGCAGCTTAAGCGGGACAGGGGGTGAGCCCCAGCATTTT,CASSLSGTGGEPQHF
-,TRBV11-2,TRBJ2-7,-,TGTGCCAGCAGCCTACGGACAGTCTCCTACGAGCAGTACTTC,CASSLRTVSYEQYF
TRBD1,TRBV19,TRBJ1-1,-,TGTGCCAGTAGTTACAGGGGGCGCGGCACTGAAGCTTTCTTT,CASSYRGRGTEAFF
-,TRBV6-5,TRBJ1-2,-,TGTGCCAGCAGCCTCGGGGGTTTGGGAGGCTACACCTTC,CASSLGGLGGYTF
TRBD2,TRBV29-1,TRBJ2-2,-,TGCAGCGTTAGCGGGATTGGGGAGCTGTTTTTT,CSVSGIGELFF
-,TRBV27,TRBJ1-5,-,TGTGCCAGCGGCCTGGGCAGGGCCCACAATCAGCCCCAGCATTTT,CASGLGRAHNQPQHF
-,TRBV7-8,TRBJ1-1,-,TGTGCCAGCAGCTGGGGGGTCGGGACTGAAGCTTTCTTT,CASSWGVGTEAFF
TRBD1,TRBV4-1,TRBJ2-5,-,TGCGCCAGCAGCCAAGCCTCAAAGGGGACAGCACAAGAGACCCAGTACTTC,CASSQASKGTAQETQYF
-,TRBV19,TRBJ1-1,-,TGTGCCAGTAGTATAAACAGGAACACTGAAGCTTTCTTT,CASSINRNTEAFF
-,TRBV30,TRBJ2-5,-,TGTGCCTGGAGTAGGGGCCTAAGACCCCAAGAGACCCAGTACTTC,CAWSRGLRPQETQYF
TRBD1,TRBV11-2,TRBJ2-1,-,TGTGCCAGCAGCTTAAGGGGGCGGAACAATGAGCAGTTCTTC,CASSLRGRNNEQFF